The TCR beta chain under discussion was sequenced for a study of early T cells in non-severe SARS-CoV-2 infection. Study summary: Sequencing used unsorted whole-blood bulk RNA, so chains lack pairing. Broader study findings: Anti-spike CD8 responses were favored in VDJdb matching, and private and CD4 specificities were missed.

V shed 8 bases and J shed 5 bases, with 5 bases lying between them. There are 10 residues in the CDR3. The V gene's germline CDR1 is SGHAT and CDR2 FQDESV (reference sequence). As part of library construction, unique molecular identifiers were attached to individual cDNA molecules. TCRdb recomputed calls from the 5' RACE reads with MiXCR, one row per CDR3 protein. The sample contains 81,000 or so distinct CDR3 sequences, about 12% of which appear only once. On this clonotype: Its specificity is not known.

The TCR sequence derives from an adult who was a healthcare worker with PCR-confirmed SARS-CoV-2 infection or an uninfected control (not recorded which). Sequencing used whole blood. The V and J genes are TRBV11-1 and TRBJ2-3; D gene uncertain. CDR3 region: CASGEDTQYF. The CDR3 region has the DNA TGTGCCAGCGGAGAAGATACGCAGTATTTT.